The present T cell receptor beta chain was sequenced within a study of post-analysis software for immune sequencing data. Study-level information: Several disease courses (relapsing-remitting, secondary progressive and progressive-relapsing) of multiple sclerosis were included.

The ends were cut back, 4 bases at V and 4 bases at J, with 11 bases in the middle. The germline V gene has CDR1 SGHRS and CDR2 YFSETQ. This CDR3 is built from 13 residues. Built from TCR beta cDNA, the libraries had unique molecular identifiers in them. A population of about 0.95 to 10 million T cells gave rise to roughly 500,000 cDNA molecules. TCRdb called the PCR reads again in MiXCR, with one record for every CDR3 protein. The top ten hold around 1.7% of the sample, which has hundreds of thousands of distinct CDR3 sequences, 40% to 50% seen once. With regard to this clonotype: Its antigen is currently unknown.

Whole-study results and caveats: F measure clustering grouped samples strongly by preparation batch. Compared with controls, patients had more of 4 to 6 TRBV segments, including TRBV5-6, TRBV5-1 and TRBV20-1. The study found significantly lower normalized Chao1 diversity in multiple sclerosis patients than in controls.

The V call is TRBV5-1, the J call TRBJ1-2; unclear D gene. The sequenced sample was blood. The clonotype originates from a girl under 18 with multiple sclerosis. CDR3 sequence reads: CASSLKSSYGYTF. CDR3 DNA sequence: TGCGCCAGCAGCCTGAAGAGCTCCTATGGCTACACCTTC.